This T cell receptor beta chain was captured by sequencing in a study of CD8 T cells in ankylosing spondylitis. Study-level points and caveats: Prior work had noted some motif variants in reactive arthritis blood and synovial fluid. Peripheral blood held disease-linked clones only at relatively low frequency, and these were CD8+. Characteristic of ankylosing spondylitis blood, it appeared, was a TCR beta motif comprising several highly homologous variants. Significantly higher representation of disease-linked clones was reported for matched ankylosing spondylitis synovial fluid.

The germline V gene encodes CDR1 MGHDK and CDR2 SYGVNS. CDR3 length: 13 amino acids. The ends lost 7 bases at V and 7 bases at J; junction bases unmatched: 5. Quantitative 5'-RACE with molecular barcodes was used to make the TCR beta libraries. TCRdb independently ran MiXCR on the 5' RACE reads; one entry per CDR3 protein. The table lists some 840,000 distinct CDR3 sequences, 10% to 15% of them singletons. For this clonotype: What it binds is unknown.

This rearrangement joins TRBV25-1 to TRBJ1-1; 11 bases agree with TRBD1. Sequenced: blood, either unsorted or a sorted T cell fraction (not recorded which). This sequence originates from a male donor with ankylosing spondylitis. The DNA of the CDR3 is TGTGCCAGCATTGGACAGGGGGCTGTTGAAGCTTTCTTT. Translated, it gives CASIGQGAVEAFF.